This T cell receptor beta chain was captured in a study of OX40 agonist ivuxolimab in advanced cancers. Overall study: Dose-escalation subjects each had hepatocellular carcinoma, melanoma, renal cell or head and neck cancer. General study findings and limits: Dosing at 0.1 to 3.0 mg/kg was accompanied by clonal expansion of CD4+ and CD8+ blood T cells by week 6. Several nonresponders also turned out to have low normalized T-cell clonal expansion.

TCRdb's table, derived via immunoSEQ multiplex PCR, lists solely in-frame clones and lacks some. The table lists over 70,000 clones, roughly 89% of them singletons. Autoimmune disease history or systemic immunosuppression barred patients. Details on this clone: Antigen unknown. The junction departs from germline at one end; a sequencing error may be responsible. Different DNA sequences within this sample yield the same CDR3.

The input for sequencing was CD4+ or CD8+ T cells sorted from blood, taken in a trial of the OX40 agonist ivuxolimab. The sequence was obtained from an adult with an advanced solid tumor such as melanoma, head and neck, liver or kidney cancer.

CDR3 coding DNA: TGCGCCAGTAGCCGAAGTGGGTCACATGAGCAGTTCTTC. Translating gives CASSRSGSHEQFF. The rearrangement uses TRBV4-3 and TRBJ2-1; D is undetermined. This CDR3 contains 13 residues. Germline assignment: CDR1 LGHNA and CDR2 YSLEER.